This TCR beta chain emerged from a study of early T cells in non-severe SARS-CoV-2 infection. Study in general: Sequenced bulk RNA came from whole blood that was unsorted, and chains were unpaired.

Points from the study as a whole: Sequences matched to VDJdb favored anti-spike CD8 responses, while private and CD4 specificities were missed.

As part of library construction, unique molecular identifiers were attached to individual cDNA molecules. A single record per CDR3 protein comes from TCRdb applying MiXCR to the 5' RACE reads. The sample has roughly 63,000 distinct CDR3 sequences, under 15% seen once; the top ten hold approximately 4.6%. This clonotype was counted at least ten times. As yet, its antigen is unknown. This clonotype originated in an adult who was a healthcare worker with PCR-confirmed SARS-CoV-2 infection or an uninfected control (not recorded which). The source material was whole blood.

The CDR3 bases are TGTGCCAGCAGCTTGGGGACTAGCGGGGGGCCGCAAGAGACCCAGTACTTC. This translates into CASSLGTSGGPQETQYF. The chain uses TRBV7-9 and TRBJ2-5; 15 nucleotides match TRBD2. The CDR3 contains 17 residues. Germline CDR1 reads SEHNR; CDR2 reads FQNEAQ (reference sequence). V dropped 3 bases and J dropped 2; count of bases not matched to a gene: 4.